The 9 T cell receptor beta chains given below trace back to one sample, sequenced in a study of blood T cell repertoires in COVID-19. The assay was immunoSEQ multiplex PCR, and TCRdb's table has in-frame clones only and misses some. The sample holds over 250,000 clones, around 87% seen once. What was sequenced was PBMCs or T cells enriched from blood (not recorded which). The receptor source for this set is a woman aged 25 to 39 who had recovered from COVID-19.

The chain has TRBV5-1 and TRBJ1-1; 7 nucleotides agree with TRBD1. This CDR3 region has 15 residues. Per the germline V gene, CDR1 is SGHRS and CDR2 is YFSETQ. The trim removed 0 bases at V and 2 bases at J, leaving 4 bases unmatched. CDR3 sequence: CASSLEGTVNTEAFF. Here the CDR3 DNA reads TGCGCCAGCAGCTTGGAAGGGACAGTTAACACTGAAGCTTTCTTT. The full variable domain, rest sourced from reference TRBV5-1 and TRBJ1-1, is KAGVTQTPRYLIKTRGQQVTLSCSPISGHRSVSWYQQTPGQGLQFLFEYFSETQRNKGNFPGRFSGRQFSNSRSEMNVSTLELGDSALYLCASSLEGTVNTEAFFGQGTRLTVV.

The chain carries TRBV2 and TRBJ2-7; 8 bases fit TRBD1. Germline values: CDR1 SNHLY, CDR2 FYNNEI. This CDR3 has 14 amino acids. V trimming: 3 bases; J trimming: 0 bases; junction bases outside the gene matches: 1. The CDR3 loop is CASSDQGASYEQYF. The CDR3 DNA reads as TGTGCCAGCAGTGACCAGGGGGCCTCCTACGAGCAGTACTTC.

The chain uses TRBV5-1 and TRBJ1-6, with D unresolved. CDR1 SGHRS and CDR2 YFSETQ come from the germline V gene. With 6 bases removed from V and 9 bases from J, the gap between germline ends came to 19 bases. The CDR3 has 15 amino acids. In DNA, the CDR3 is TGCGCCAGCACCATCGACCCAGGAGGTACTTCACCCCTCCACTTT. Protein sequence: CASTIDPGGTSPLHF. Filled out from reference TRBV5-1 and TRBJ1-6, the complete variable domain reads KAGVTQTPRYLIKTRGQQVTLSCSPISGHRSVSWYQQTPGQGLQFLFEYFSETQRNKGNFPGRFSGRQFSNSRSEMNVSTLELGDSALYLCASTIDPGGTSPLHFGNGTRLTVT.

This clone was picked up many times. This chain connects TRBV7-2 to TRBJ2-1; 8 bases are a match to TRBD2. Losses at the gene ends were 3 bases for V and 6 bases for J; bases not matched to a gene: 7. CDR3 length: 15 residues. Germline V gene data show CDR1 as SGHTA and CDR2 as FQGNSA. CDR3: CASSLEIAGTNEQFF. Here the CDR3 DNA reads TGTGCCAGCAGCTTGGAAATAGCGGGGACCAATGAGCAGTTCTTC.

The V gene is TRBV7-2, the J gene TRBJ1-1, with D possibly being TRBD1 (6 bases). CDR1 is SGHTA and CDR2 is FQGNSA in the germline V gene. The CDR3 is made up of 14 amino acids. V shed 3 bases and J shed 4 bases, with 12 bases lying between them. CDR3 DNA sequence: TGTGCCAGCAGCTTGGGGGCGAGGAGCACTGAAGCTTTCTTT. Protein: CASSLGARSTEAFF.

J is TRBJ1-6 and V is TRBV30; D may be TRBD1 (5 bases). Germline CDR1 reads GTSNPN; CDR2 reads SVGIG (reference sequence). The CDR3 contains 15 residues. V gave up 4 bases and J gave up 4 bases, with 14 bases separating them. The CDR3 DNA is TGTGCCTGGACCCACCTTCAGGGATATAATTCACCCCTCCACTTT. This sequence encodes CAWTHLQGYNSPLHF.

This chain uses TRBV9 with TRBJ1-1; D uncertain. Per the germline V gene, CDR1 is SGDLS and CDR2 is YYNGEE. The CDR3 is made up of 13 amino acids. Trimming stripped 1 base from V and 0 bases from J, with 4 bases between. DNA for the CDR3: TGTGCCAGCAGCGTAACAGTGAACACTGAAGCTTTCTTT. Protein sequence: CASSVTVNTEAFF.

The gene calls are TRBV5-1 and TRBJ1-4, with a weak D call TRBD1 (6 bases). CDR1 and CDR2 (germline): SGHRS, YFSETQ. The CDR3 covers 14 residues. The ends were cut back, 4 bases at V and 8 bases at J, with 15 bases in the middle. Written as DNA, the CDR3 is TGCGCCAGCAGCGGAACAGGGTCTAGGGAAAAACTGTTTTTT. Translating gives CASSGTGSREKLFF.

The rearrangement joins TRBV6-5 to TRBJ2-7, with D possibly being TRBD1 (6 bases). The V end was cut by 0 bases, the J end by 2 bases, with 11 bases between. CDR1 and CDR2 from the germline V gene are MNHEY and SVGAGI. The CDR3 runs to 15 residues. CDR3 in amino acids: CASSYSSTGTYEQYF. The CDR3 coding sequence is TGTGCCAGCAGTTACTCGTCCACAGGGACCTACGAGCAGTACTTC.